The source of this TCR beta chain is a study of post-analysis software for immune sequencing data. Whole-study results and caveats: Included in a set of four or five TRBV segments more frequent in patients than controls were TRBV5-6, TRBV5-1 and TRBV20-1. Same-batch samples co-clustered strongly by F measure. Normalized Chao1 diversity in multiple sclerosis patients fell significantly below that of controls.

Of note for this clonotype: Its antigen is as yet unknown.

Germline V CDR1 and CDR2: SGHRS, YFSETQ. V gave up 3 bases and J gave up 3 bases, with 19 bases separating them. This CDR3 has 16 amino acids. The authors incorporated unique molecular identifiers into the TCR beta cDNA libraries. The yield from roughly 1 to 10 million T cells was 500,000 or so cDNA molecules in total. In TCRdb, the PCR reads were re-called with MiXCR into one record per CDR3 protein. The repertoire holds approximately 440,000 distinct CDR3 sequences, with around 40% as singletons. The TCR sequence derives from a girl under 18 with multiple sclerosis. The chain carries TRBV5-1 and TRBJ2-7; D unclear. Sequenced: blood. The CDR3 bases are TGCGCCAGCAGCTCTGGCCCAGTACCCAGTGTCTACGAGCAGTACTTC. It translates to CASSSGPVPSVYEQYF.